These T cell receptor beta chains were read from a single sample in a study of blood T cell repertoires in COVID-19. Libraries were prepared by immunoSEQ multiplex PCR; TCRdb keeps only in-frame clonotypes and omits some of them. The sample holds about 55,000 clones, 82% seen once. Specimen: peripheral blood. All receptors derive from a human donor in a cohort sampled during active or convalescent COVID-19. The CDR3 runs from the conserved cysteine through the conserved F or W. A D gene is named only where the DNA matches it firmly. Where a row states a size, it is once, few, many or the class of an expanded clone; other rows omit it.

CDR3aa: CASSLLGGGSYSNQPQHF
CDR3nt: TGTGCCAGCAGCCTATTGGGAGGGGGTAGCTATAGCAATCAGCCCCAGCATTTT
j_gene: TRBJ1-5
abundance: NA
d_gene: NA
v_gene: TRBV5-6
len: 18

CDR3aa: CASSALGSNTGELFF
CDR3nt: TGTGCCAGCAGCGCTCTCGGGTCGAACACCGGGGAGCTGTTTTTT
j_gene: TRBJ2-2
abundance: medium-sized
d_gene: NA
v_gene: TRBV11-3
len: 15

CDR3aa: CAIAGQGANQPQHF
CDR3nt: TGTGCCATCGCTGGACAGGGGGCGAATCAGCCCCAGCATTTT
j_gene: TRBJ1-5
abundance: NA
d_gene: TRBD1
v_gene: TRBV10-3
len: 14

CDR3aa: CASSPQTLSGNTIYF
CDR3nt: TGTGCCAGCAGTCCGCAGACACTTTCGGGAAACACCATATATTTT
j_gene: TRBJ1-3
abundance: NA
d_gene: NA
v_gene: TRBV6-5
len: 15

CDR3aa: CASSSTKETGYYGYTF
CDR3nt: TGTGCCAGCAGCTCGACAAAGGAGACAGGGTACTATGGCTACACCTTC
j_gene: TRBJ1-2
abundance: NA
d_gene: TRBD1
v_gene: TRBV5-5
len: 16

CDR3aa: CASSYWQGASNEQFF
CDR3nt: TGTGCCAGCAGTTACTGGCAGGGGGCGTCGAATGAGCAGTTCTTC
j_gene: TRBJ2-1
abundance: NA
d_gene: TRBD1
v_gene: TRBV6-5
len: 15

CDR3aa: CASRSGTGNQPQHF
CDR3nt: TGTGCCAGCAGGTCCGGGACAGGGAATCAGCCCCAGCATTTT
j_gene: TRBJ1-5
abundance: NA
d_gene: TRBD1
v_gene: TRBV7-2
len: 14

CDR3aa: CASANWRAGDTQYF
CDR3nt: TGCGCCAGCGCCAACTGGCGGGCGGGAGATACGCAGTATTTT
j_gene: TRBJ2-3
abundance: NA
d_gene: NA
v_gene: TRBV4-3
len: 14

CDR3aa: CASEDRVLWEQYF
CDR3nt: TGTGCCAGCGAGGACAGGGTCCTTTGGGAGCAGTACTTC
j_gene: TRBJ2-7
abundance: NA
d_gene: TRBD1
v_gene: TRBV6-5
len: 13

CDR3aa: CASSPSSGANVLTF
CDR3nt: TGTGCCAGCTCACCTAGCTCTGGGGCCAACGTCCTGACTTTC
j_gene: TRBJ2-6
abundance: NA
d_gene: NA
v_gene: TRBV18
len: 14

CDR3aa: CSASTDNQETQYF
CDR3nt: TGCAGTGCTAGTACAGACAACCAAGAGACCCAGTACTTC
j_gene: TRBJ2-5
abundance: NA
d_gene: NA
v_gene: TRBV20-1
len: 13

CDR3aa: CASSLQQGDYGYTF
CDR3nt: TGTGCCAGCAGCTTGCAACAGGGGGACTATGGCTACACCTTC
j_gene: TRBJ1-2
abundance: NA
d_gene: TRBD1
v_gene: TRBV11-2
len: 14

CDR3aa: CASSFPSGGYEQYF
CDR3nt: TGTGCCAGCAGCTTCCCTAGCGGGGGTTACGAGCAGTACTTC
j_gene: TRBJ2-7
abundance: NA
d_gene: TRBD2
v_gene: TRBV11-2
len: 14

CDR3aa: CASRAGRAVGDTEAFF
CDR3nt: TGTGCCAGCAGGGCCGGGAGAGCTGTGGGGGACACTGAAGCTTTCTTT
j_gene: TRBJ1-1
abundance: once
d_gene: NA
v_gene: TRBV2
len: 16

CDR3aa: CASSRQGARETQYF
CDR3nt: TGTGCCAGCAGTCGACAGGGGGCGAGAGAGACCCAGTACTTC
j_gene: TRBJ2-5
abundance: NA
d_gene: TRBD1
v_gene: TRBV7-2
len: 14

CDR3aa: CASLRTGGIGEQYF
CDR3nt: TGTGCCAGCCTAAGGACAGGGGGTATTGGGGAGCAGTACTTC
j_gene: TRBJ2-7
abundance: NA
d_gene: TRBD1
v_gene: TRBV2
len: 14

CDR3aa: CASSESRGSQPQHF
CDR3nt: TGTGCCAGCAGTGAATCACGGGGAAGTCAGCCCCAGCATTTT
j_gene: TRBJ1-5
abundance: few
d_gene: NA
v_gene: TRBV6-1
len: 14

CDR3aa: CASSFSGGQETQYF
CDR3nt: TGTGCCAGCAGCTTTTCAGGGGGACAAGAGACCCAGTACTTC
j_gene: TRBJ2-5
abundance: NA
d_gene: TRBD1
v_gene: TRBV5-8
len: 14

CDR3aa: CASSTTRSYGYTF
CDR3nt: TGTGCCAGTAGTACCACACGATCTTATGGCTACACCTTC
j_gene: TRBJ1-2
abundance: NA
d_gene: NA
v_gene: TRBV19
len: 13

CDR3aa: CAWRVNSGGADTQYF
CDR3nt: TGTGCCTGGAGGGTAAACAGCGGGGGGGCAGATACGCAGTATTTT
j_gene: TRBJ2-3
abundance: once
d_gene: TRBD2
v_gene: TRBV30
len: 15

CDR3aa: CASSRSGVSYNEQFF
CDR3nt: TGTGCCAGCAGTCGTAGCGGGGTCTCCTACAATGAGCAGTTCTTC
j_gene: TRBJ2-1
abundance: NA
d_gene: TRBD2
v_gene: TRBV6-2/TRBV6-3
len: 15

CDR3aa: CASSYGAGPSYEQYF
CDR3nt: TGTGCCAGCAGTTACGGGGCAGGGCCCTCCTACGAGCAGTACTTC
j_gene: TRBJ2-7
abundance: NA
d_gene: NA
v_gene: TRBV6-5
len: 15

CDR3aa: CATSTGQGASEQYF
CDR3nt: TGTGCCACCAGCACAGGACAGGGGGCGAGTGAGCAGTACTTC
j_gene: TRBJ2-7
abundance: NA
d_gene: TRBD1
v_gene: TRBV15
len: 14

CDR3aa: CASSRLTSGGASFYEQYF
CDR3nt: TGTGCCAGCTCACGACTGACTAGCGGGGGGGCCTCGTTCTACGAGCAGTACTTC
j_gene: TRBJ2-7
abundance: NA
d_gene: TRBD2
v_gene: TRBV18
len: 18

CDR3aa: CATSRYTGGQGGYTF
CDR3nt: TGTGCCACCAGCAGATACACAGGGGGCCAGGGTGGCTACACCTTC
j_gene: TRBJ1-2
abundance: NA
d_gene: TRBD1
v_gene: TRBV15
len: 15

CDR3aa: CASKTGQGSYEQYF
CDR3nt: TGCGCCAGCAAGACGGGACAGGGATCCTACGAGCAGTACTTC
j_gene: TRBJ2-7
abundance: NA
d_gene: TRBD1
v_gene: TRBV5-1
len: 14

CDR3aa: CASSQERTRGTDTQYF
CDR3nt: TGTGCCAGCAGCCAAGAGAGGACGCGGGGCACAGATACGCAGTATTTT
j_gene: TRBJ2-3
abundance: NA
d_gene: NA
v_gene: TRBV4-2
len: 16

CDR3aa: CASSQEGQIMNTEAFF
CDR3nt: TGTGCCAGCAGCCAAGAGGGCCAGATCATGAACACTGAAGCTTTCTTT
j_gene: TRBJ1-1
abundance: NA
d_gene: NA
v_gene: TRBV3-1/TRBV3-2
len: 16

CDR3aa: CASSVGHSSSYEQYF
CDR3nt: TGTGCCAGCAGCGTAGGGCACAGTAGCTCCTACGAGCAGTACTTC
j_gene: TRBJ2-7
abundance: NA
d_gene: NA
v_gene: TRBV9
len: 15

CDR3aa: CASFSGIEEKLFF
CDR3nt: TGTGCCAGCTTCTCAGGGATAGAAGAAAAACTGTTTTTT
j_gene: TRBJ1-4
abundance: NA
d_gene: NA
v_gene: TRBV18
len: 13

CDR3aa: CASSLQLQGNYGYTF
CDR3nt: TGCGCCAGCAGCCTCCAACTACAGGGGAACTATGGCTACACCTTC
j_gene: TRBJ1-2
abundance: NA
d_gene: TRBD1
v_gene: TRBV4-3
len: 15

CDR3aa: CASSAGQRPQHF
CDR3nt: TGTGCCAGCAGTGCTGGCCAACGCCCCCAGCATTTT
j_gene: TRBJ1-5
abundance: NA
d_gene: NA
v_gene: TRBV6-6
len: 12

CDR3aa: CASSQGLAGANVLTF
CDR3nt: TGTGCCAGCAGCCAGGGACTAGCGGGGGCCAACGTCCTGACTTTC
j_gene: TRBJ2-6
abundance: NA
d_gene: TRBD2
v_gene: TRBV7-9
len: 15

CDR3aa: CASSARGRVSGNTIYF
CDR3nt: TGTGCCAGCAGTGCCAGGGGCCGCGTCTCTGGAAACACCATATATTTT
j_gene: TRBJ1-3
abundance: NA
d_gene: NA
v_gene: TRBV6-1
len: 16

CDR3aa: CASSTLGAAYSNQPQHF
CDR3nt: TGTGCCAGCAGCACTCTAGGGGCGGCCTATAGCAATCAGCCCCAGCATTTT
j_gene: TRBJ1-5
abundance: NA
d_gene: NA
v_gene: TRBV6-2/TRBV6-3
len: 17

CDR3aa: CASSPHGGRTEAFF
CDR3nt: TGTGCCAGCAGTCCCCATGGAGGGCGTACTGAAGCTTTCTTT
j_gene: TRBJ1-1
abundance: NA
d_gene: NA
v_gene: TRBV27
len: 14

CDR3aa: CASSVGSGGQPQHF
CDR3nt: TGTGCCAGCAGCGTAGGGTCGGGGGGTCAGCCCCAGCATTTT
j_gene: TRBJ1-5
abundance: NA
d_gene: NA
v_gene: TRBV9
len: 14

CDR3aa: CASSQPGQGADEQFF
CDR3nt: TGCGCCAGCAGCCAGCCGGGACAGGGGGCCGATGAGCAGTTCTTC
j_gene: TRBJ2-1
abundance: NA
d_gene: TRBD1
v_gene: TRBV5-1
len: 15

CDR3aa: CASSQEAGNYNEQFF
CDR3nt: TGTGCCAGCAGCCAAGAGGCGGGGAACTACAATGAGCAGTTCTTC
j_gene: TRBJ2-1
abundance: NA
d_gene: NA
v_gene: TRBV3-1/TRBV3-2
len: 15

CDR3aa: CAITVRGGEGDEQFF
CDR3nt: TGTGCCATCACCGTCCGGGGGGGGGAGGGCGATGAGCAGTTCTTC
j_gene: TRBJ2-1
abundance: NA
d_gene: TRBD2
v_gene: TRBV10-3
len: 15

CDR3aa: CASSSAGGSYNEQFF
CDR3nt: TGTGCCAGCAGCTCAGCGGGGGGCTCCTACAATGAGCAGTTCTTC
j_gene: TRBJ2-1
abundance: NA
d_gene: TRBD2
v_gene: TRBV7-2
len: 15

CDR3aa: CASSQVSGYEQYF
CDR3nt: TGTGCCAGCAGCCAAGTTTCCGGGTACGAGCAGTACTTC
j_gene: TRBJ2-7
abundance: once
d_gene: NA
v_gene: TRBV3-1/TRBV3-2
len: 13

CDR3aa: CASSLAGTGNYEQYF
CDR3nt: TGTGCCAGCAGCTTAGCCGGGACAGGGAACTACGAGCAGTACTTC
j_gene: TRBJ2-7
abundance: NA
d_gene: TRBD1
v_gene: TRBV7-9
len: 15

CDR3aa: CASSSQGGLDEKLFF
CDR3nt: TGTGCCAGCAGCTCACAGGGAGGGCTTGATGAAAAACTGTTTTTT
j_gene: TRBJ1-4
abundance: NA
d_gene: NA
v_gene: TRBV7-9
len: 15

CDR3aa: CASSPRVAGGNGELFF
CDR3nt: TGTGCCAGCAGCCCCAGGGTAGCGGGGGGCAACGGGGAGCTGTTTTTT
j_gene: TRBJ2-2
abundance: once
d_gene: TRBD2
v_gene: TRBV14
len: 16

CDR3aa: CATSGGTGNQPQHF
CDR3nt: TGTGCCACCAGTGGGGGTACAGGGAATCAGCCCCAGCATTTT
j_gene: TRBJ1-5
abundance: NA
d_gene: NA
v_gene: TRBV24-1
len: 14

CDR3aa: CASSQDSPQLGRGALGEQFF
CDR3nt: TGCGCCAGCAGCCAAGATAGCCCCCAGTTGGGGCGGGGGGCCCTCGGTGAGCAGTTCTTC
j_gene: TRBJ2-1
abundance: NA
d_gene: TRBD2
v_gene: TRBV4-3
len: 20

CDR3aa: CASSSTIGLADHNEQFF
CDR3nt: TGTGCCAGCAGTTCCACCATAGGACTAGCGGATCACAATGAGCAGTTCTTC
j_gene: TRBJ2-1
abundance: NA
d_gene: TRBD2
v_gene: TRBV6-2/TRBV6-3
len: 17

CDR3aa: CASSKSGTSGGYEQYF
CDR3nt: TGTGCCAGCTCAAAATCCGGGACTAGCGGGGGCTACGAGCAGTACTTC
j_gene: TRBJ2-7
abundance: few
d_gene: TRBD2
v_gene: TRBV18
len: 16

CDR3aa: CASSLEISGNTIYF
CDR3nt: TGTGCCAGCAGCCTGGAGATCTCTGGAAACACCATATATTTT
j_gene: TRBJ1-3
abundance: NA
d_gene: NA
v_gene: TRBV11-2
len: 14

CDR3aa: CASRGPGEKLFF
CDR3nt: TGTGCCAGCAGGGGGCCGGGTGAAAAACTGTTTTTT
j_gene: TRBJ1-4
abundance: once
d_gene: NA
v_gene: TRBV2
len: 12

CDR3aa: CASSLGDLNEQFF
CDR3nt: TGTGCCAGCAGCTTAGGGGACTTGAATGAGCAGTTCTTC
j_gene: TRBJ2-1
abundance: NA
d_gene: NA
v_gene: TRBV7-8
len: 13

CDR3aa: CASSSTDRIAYEQYF
CDR3nt: TGTGCCAGCAGCTCAACCGACAGAATTGCCTACGAGCAGTACTTC
j_gene: TRBJ2-7
abundance: once
d_gene: NA
v_gene: TRBV11-1
len: 15

CDR3aa: CASSQDSNQPQHF
CDR3nt: TGTGCCAGTAGTCAAGACAGTAATCAGCCCCAGCATTTT
j_gene: TRBJ1-5
abundance: NA
d_gene: NA
v_gene: TRBV19
len: 13